This T cell receptor (beta chain) stems from a study of cytomegalovirus exposure and HLA in healthy donors. As to this clone: Its target is unknown.

In the PCR, 60 Vbeta and 13 Jbeta primers were used. Profiling relied on immunoSEQ multiplex PCR, and the TCRdb table lists in-frame clones only, not all of them. In the table there are roughly 120,000 clones, over 75% of which are singletons. Deletions cut 6 bases from V and 3 bases from J, with 9 bases between. The length of the CDR3 is 13 residues. From germline, CDR1 is MNHEY and CDR2 SMNVEV (reference sequence). Findings of the study overall: When a later analysis was performed, an Asian-associated ancestry cluster reportedly had fewer N-insertions than the approximately 680-donor mean. Most subjects' HLA-A and HLA-B alleles were reportedly predicted from TCR beta sequences.

Sequenced material: PBMCs. V and J are TRBV27 and TRBJ2-1; D is unresolved. The receptor comes from a woman aged 18-29 years in good health and CMV-seronegative. Here the CDR3 DNA reads TGTGCCAGCAGCCCAGGCTTCTACAATGAGCAGTTCTTC. Protein: CASSPGFYNEQFF.